This T cell receptor (beta chain) was documented in a study of beta chain features in type 1 diabetes (dated by TCRdb to 2016 to 2019). For the wider study: No differences in mean age, gender distribution, total cell number or subset yield were found between patients and healthy donors. A total of about 110,000,000 sorted cells were examined across all samples, and a strong correlation was observed between cell number per subset and RNA yield. In the study, TCRB repertoires of sorted circulating CD4+ T cell subsets from recently diagnosed type 1 diabetes patients were compared with those of matched healthy donors. Whereas all 28 donors provided naive and central memory subsets, regulatory and stem cell-like memory subsets were isolated from just 8 patients and roughly eight healthy donors.

Each donor gave one peripheral blood draw, about 110 mL on average, collected into heparinised tubes. A BD FACSAria II was used to sort naive, central memory, regulatory and stem cell-like memory CD4+ T cells with a panel that included CD45RO, CCR7, CD25, CD127, CD95 and CD27. Purity was above 95% for every sorted population. PBMCs were separated immediately by Lymphoprep density gradient centrifugation and were stained directly, without being cultured. So that batch effects would be minimized, each experiment stained and sorted samples in pairs, pairing one healthy donor with one patient. V is pruned by 4 bases and J by 4 bases, leaving 2 bases of the junction without a gene match. Via the germline V gene (reference sequence), CDR1 is LNHDA and CDR2 SQIVND. The CDR3 measures 13 amino acids from cysteine to phenylalanine. Just the 39-base CDR3 DNA is kept, in frame starting at base 1. Worth noting for this clone: Its antigen is unknown. Base quality data are lacking; no much larger clone is found one base away.

All of the isolated RNA was reverse transcribed with the High Capacity cDNA Reverse Transcription Kit, so expressed TCRB transcripts were sequenced. Naive, central memory and regulatory T cell samples underwent deep immunoSEQ sequencing, averaging approximately 3.5 million total reads per sample. Sorted cells were lysed in RLT buffer, and RNA was extracted using DNase-treated RNeasy Micro or Mini kits according to cell number. To prevent cross-contamination, each cell subset was processed individually, whereas patient and healthy donor samples were processed jointly. The immunoSEQ multiplex PCR was used to amplify TCRB sequences from cDNA, yielding 87-bp fragments that span the CDR3 region. The amplicons were sequenced using the Illumina HiSeq platform. Concerning the study's data processing: PCR bias was corrected computationally using synthetic template baselines, and reads within Hamming distance 2 were collapsed, with unmergeable singletons discarded. Reads were aligned against IMGT to assign V, D and J genes, CDR3 length and insertions or deletions at six rearrangement sites. Within each subset, clonotype counts were normalized to sorted cell number, after which true diversity and Gini coefficients were computed with the tcR R package. Repertoire sharing was quantified using the overlap coefficient calculated on TCRB nucleotide sequences. Out-of-frame TCRB sequences from naive cells were analyzed to stand in for the pre-selection repertoire. The source is immuneACCESS, and TCRdb retained only in-frame sequences with V and J called. Part of the clones is not carried over; for the studies checked, unresolved V genes explain less than half of this, and the remainder is unexplained. V and J calls and clone size are given by that table; D and trimming were obtained from the DNA. Here the sample has hundreds of thousands of clones; 10% to 15% occur a single time. Roughly 0.022% of the sample belongs to the ten largest clones.

On the study overall, not on this receptor specifically: Fewer insertions and more nucleotide deletions at VDJ recombination sites were observed in patients with type 1 diabetes, implying thymic rearrangement abnormalities. In all four CD4+ subsets, TCRB CDR3 length was moderately but significantly shorter in type 1 diabetes patients. Because cDNA rather than genomic DNA was sequenced, highly expressing activated cells could have been over-represented, although no difference in activation and CD3 levels was found between groups. Because small numbers of individuals were included in the HLA sub-analyses, any influence of HLA type on TCRB rearrangement was left unresolved. Naive, central memory and regulatory TCRB repertoires appeared to be more alike among patients than among healthy donors. Shorter templates might have been favored by PCR, but patient and control samples were amplified and corrected together, so both groups would have been affected equally by any skew.

The chain joins TRBV19 to TRBJ2-3; TRBD1 fits 7 bases in the junction. Input material: naive CD4+ T cells from blood. The cell subset or site label, as the study defines it: true naive CD4+ T cells. This receptor was taken from a man aged 18 to 35 with type 1 diabetes. The CDR3 region: CASSNRGADTQYF. DNA sequence: TGTGCCAGTAGTAACAGGGGCGCAGATACGCAGTATTTT.